Shown below are 27 T cell receptor beta chains from a single sample sequenced in a study of cytomegalovirus exposure and HLA in healthy donors. Amplification used 60 Vbeta primers and 13 Jbeta primers. This table comes from immunoSEQ multiplex PCR, and its TCRdb copy is limited to in-frame clones, with some not included. This table has over 150,000 clones, over 75% appearing once. Input material: PBMCs. The source of these receptors is a middle-aged man in good health and CMV-seronegative.

The V and J genes are TRBV19 and TRBJ2-5; D uncertain. From germline, CDR1 is LNHDA and CDR2 SQIVND (reference sequence). V was shortened by 5 bases and J by 3 bases, with 7 bases between the two germline ends. This CDR3 comprises 12 residues. The DNA of the CDR3 is TGTGCCAGTAGTCCCCGAGAAGAGACCCAGTACTTC. Its protein product is CASSPREETQYF.

The chain joins TRBV5-1 to TRBJ2-3; D is possibly TRBD2 (6 bases). CDR3 length: 16 amino acids. Trimming removed 3 bases at V and 4 bases at J, with 18 bases between. Germline V gene lookup returns CDR1 SGHRS and CDR2 YFSETQ. This CDR3 is CASSSRLGPAPDTQYF. The CDR3 nucleotides are TGCGCCAGCAGCTCCAGACTAGGACCCGCCCCAGATACGCAGTATTTT.

This clone appeared a single time. The chain couples TRBV15 to TRBJ2-5; 10 bases agree with TRBD2. The end of the DNA fits TRBJ2-7 better, so the J call may be wrong. The germline V gene encodes CDR1 LNHNV and CDR2 YYDKDF (reference sequence). This CDR3 is 15 amino acids long. The CDR3: CATSIIRTSGYEQYF. CDR3 coding DNA: TGTGCCACCAGTATAATCCGGACTAGCGGTTACGAGCAGTACTTC.

This chain joins TRBV6-1 and TRBJ2-3, with D unresolved. CDR1 is MNHNS and CDR2 is SASEGT in the germline V gene. CDR3 size: 12 residues. Trimming pared 4 bases from V and 2 bases from J, leaving 4 bases between. DNA for the CDR3: TGTGCCAGCAGTGGGCACACAGATACGCAGTATTTT. Translated: CASSGHTDTQYF.

This clone was observed a few times. This chain links TRBV5-5 with TRBJ2-7; TRBD1 agrees at 9 bases. Trimming cost V 4 bases and J 4 bases; bases outside gene matches: 6. The CDR3 consists of 14 residues. The germline CDR1 and CDR2 sequences are SGHKS and YYEKEE (reference sequence). CDR3 nucleotide sequence: TGTGCCAGCAGCCCGGACGGACAGGGGTACGAGCAGTACTTC. Its protein product is CASSPDGQGYEQYF.

About this clone itself: One end of the junction does not line up with germline, which may come from a read error. The chain couples TRBV7-9 to TRBJ2-7, with 8 nucleotides matching TRBD1. This CDR3 is built from 15 residues. The germline gives CDR1 SEHNR, CDR2 FQNEAQ (reference sequence). The CDR3 DNA reads as TGTGCCAGCAACTTAGTGACAGGGGTCTCCTACGAGCAGTACTTC. It translates to CASNLVTGVSYEQYF.

This rearrangement joins TRBV4-2 to TRBJ1-4; the D is unclear. V shed 0 bases and J shed 6 bases, with 14 bases lying between them. This CDR3 spans 16 amino acids. The V gene's germline CDR1 is LGHNA and CDR2 YNFKEQ. The CDR3 nucleotides are TGTGCCAGCAGCCAAGATCAGATTAGGAGGGATGAAAAACTGTTTTTT. This codes for CASSQDQIRRDEKLFF.

The chain has TRBV5-1 and TRBJ1-5; perhaps TRBD1 as D (5 bases). Germline V gene data show CDR1 as SGHRS and CDR2 as YFSETQ. Trimming left V 1 base short and J 5 bases short, with 10 bases between. The CDR3 is made up of 14 amino acids. The CDR3 nucleotides are TGCGCCAGCAGCTTGATGGGGGGGTATCAGCCCCAGCATTTT. Protein: CASSLMGGYQPQHF.

The gene calls are TRBV6-1 and TRBJ1-1; D remains ambiguous. The CDR3 consists of 15 residues. Germline CDR1 MNHNS, CDR2 SASEGT. V lost 6 bases and J 1 base, leaving 15 bases between the germline ends. The CDR3 spells CASREPGRWNTEAFF. CDR3 DNA: TGTGCCAGCAGAGAACCAGGCCGGTGGAACACTGAAGCTTTCTTT.

The rearrangement uses TRBV28 and TRBJ2-7; D perhaps matches TRBD1 (6 bases). CDR1 MDHEN and CDR2 SYDVKM come from the germline V gene. V was shortened by 3 bases and J by 2 bases, with 11 bases between the two germline ends. The CDR3 loop spans 14 amino acids. The CDR3 protein is CASSLVGAPYEQYF. The CDR3 DNA follows: TGTGCCAGCAGTTTGGTGGGGGCCCCCTACGAGCAGTACTTC.

This clone was observed a single time. J is TRBJ2-7 and V is TRBV19; 8 bases match TRBD1. CDR1 is LNHDA and CDR2 is SQIVND in the germline V gene (reference sequence). The CDR3 runs to 15 residues. Trimming took 4 bases from V and 0 from J; bases not matched to a gene: 5. The CDR3, as DNA: TGTGCCAGTAGTACGGGACAGGTGAGCTCCTACGAGCAGTACTTC. This encodes CASSTGQVSSYEQYF.

The rearrangement links TRBV7-8 to TRBJ2-7; 8 bases agree with TRBD1. V lost 0 bases to trimming and J lost 4 bases; unmatched junction nucleotides: 5. The CDR3 contains 15 residues. CDR1 is SGHVS and CDR2 is FQNEAQ in the germline V gene. The DNA for the CDR3 is TGTGCCAGCAGCTTAGCCCTGACAGGGGAGTACGAGCAGTACTTC. Protein sequence: CASSLALTGEYEQYF.

This clone was detected only once. The chain couples TRBV5-3 to TRBJ2-7, with 10 bases matching TRBD1. TRBV5-3 is assigned to the ORF class and has an uncertain function. The CDR3 spans 15 residues. V was pared by 4 bases and J by 1 base, with 5 bases of the junction left unmatched. This chain's CDR3 is CARSRGQGNSYEQYF. In DNA, the CDR3 is TGTGCCAGAAGCCGGGGACAGGGGAATTCCTACGAGCAGTACTTC.

This chain connects TRBV5-6 to TRBJ1-6; no definite D call. In germline, CDR1 is SGHDT, CDR2 YYEEEE. With 5 bases removed from V and 7 bases from J, the gap between germline ends came to 16 bases. The CDR3 extends over 15 amino acids. The CDR3 nucleotides read TGTGCCAGCAGAGGGCGAGGGCTTGGGAATTCACCCCTCCACTTT. It specifies CASRGRGLGNSPLHF.

The chain combines TRBV5-4 with TRBJ2-2, with 7 nucleotides matching TRBD1. Trimming cost V 4 bases and J 5 bases; bases outside gene matches: 11. Germline CDR1 SGHNT, CDR2 YYREEE (reference sequence). The length of the CDR3 is 16 residues. The CDR3 here is CASSQARQGPTGELFF. The DNA of the CDR3 is TGTGCCAGCAGCCAGGCTAGACAGGGCCCAACCGGGGAGCTGTTTTTT.

In the case of this clone: The identical CDR3 is also encoded by other nucleotide sequences in the sample. The rearrangement joins TRBV10-3 to TRBJ2-7, with 9 bases identical to TRBD2. The length of the CDR3 is 16 residues. V was pared by 7 bases and J by 5 bases, with 15 bases of the junction left unmatched. Germline V gene data show CDR1 as ENHRY and CDR2 as SYGVKD. CDR3 sequence reads: CAIKPTSGDSRHEQYF. The CDR3 bases are TGTGCCATCAAGCCGACTAGCGGCGATAGCCGCCACGAGCAGTACTTC.

The chain employs TRBV27 and TRBJ2-3; D unclear. Looked up from germline, CDR1 is MNHEY and CDR2 is SMNVEV (reference sequence). The CDR3 spans 13 residues. V was pared by 4 bases and J by 2 bases, with 7 bases between. CDR3 sequence reads: CASSWPDTDTQYF. Written as DNA, the CDR3 is TGTGCCAGCAGTTGGCCAGACACAGATACGCAGTATTTT.

For this clone: One end of the junction does not line up with germline, which may come from a read error. This rearrangement joins TRBV7-7 to TRBJ2-5; the match to TRBD2 covers 11 bases. Germline assignment: CDR1 SSHAT and CDR2 FNYEAQ (reference sequence). The CDR3 is 14 amino acids. This CDR3 is CASSVLAGVETQYF. The CDR3 bases are TGTGCTAGCAGCGTACTAGCGGGGGTTGAGACCCAGTACTTC. The full variable domain, in which reference TRBV7-7 and TRBJ2-5 provide the parts outside the CDR3, is GAGVSQSPRYKVTKRGQDVTLRCDPISSHATLYWYQQALGQGPEFLTYFNYEAQPDKSGLPSDRFSAERPEGSISTLTIQRTEQRDSAMYRCASSVLAGVETQYFGPGTRLLVL.

This chain links TRBV25-1 with TRBJ1-2; the D gene is possibly TRBD1 (6 bases). This CDR3 region has 15 residues. The germline V gene encodes CDR1 MGHDK and CDR2 SYGVNS. Trimming pared 5 bases from V and 7 bases from J, leaving 20 bases between. The CDR3 spells CASSTNSGGAFGYTF. The DNA for the CDR3 is TGTGCCAGCAGTACCAACTCGGGGGGCGCGTTTGGCTACACCTTC.

CDR3 residues: CASSKYPGSVSEAFF. CDR3 DNA: TGTGCCAGCAGCAAATACCCAGGGTCGGTATCTGAAGCTTTCTTT. This chain uses TRBV7-2 with TRBJ1-1; maybe TRBD1 (5 bases). CDR1 and CDR2 from the germline V gene are SGHTA and FQGNSA. This CDR3 contains 15 residues. V was shortened by 5 bases and J by 6 bases, with 19 bases between the two germline ends.

The chain carries TRBV19 and TRBJ1-2; D possibly corresponds to TRBD1 (5 bases). Germline V CDR1 and CDR2: LNHDA, SQIVND (reference sequence). V lost 10 bases, J lost 8 bases, and 17 bases lay in between. The CDR3 runs 12 residues. Here the CDR3 DNA reads TGTGCCACCAATGAGGGACTCGGGGGCTACACCTTC. This sequence encodes CATNEGLGGYTF.

The rearrangement joins TRBV6-6 to TRBJ1-1; TRBD1 agrees at 8 bases. Germline V gives CDR1 MNHNY, CDR2 SVGAGI (reference sequence). CDR3 length: 14 residues. The junction had 8 bases not matched to a gene; V was cut back by 7 bases and J by 4 bases. CDR3 nucleotides: TGTGCCAGCAAGAACAGGGGGGAGGGCACTGAAGCTTTCTTT. This translates into CASKNRGEGTEAFF.

Details on this clone: The junction departs from germline at one end; a sequencing error may be responsible. The gene calls are TRBV7-7 and TRBJ1-5; 7 nucleotides match TRBD1. The CDR3 extends over 14 amino acids. The germline V gene has CDR1 SSHAT and CDR2 FNYEAQ (reference sequence). The CDR3 bases are TGTGCTAGCAGCTTAGGACAGGTAGGCCAGCCCCAGCATTTT. Its protein is CASSLGQVGQPQHF. The entire variable domain, with the rest obtained from reference TRBV7-7 and TRBJ1-5, is as follows: GAGVSQSPRYKVTKRGQDVTLRCDPISSHATLYWYQQALGQGPEFLTYFNYEAQPDKSGLPSDRFSAERPEGSISTLTIQRTEQRDSAMYRCASSLGQVGQPQHFGDGTRLSIL.

CDR3 residues: CASSERQSSYNEQFF. As DNA, the CDR3 is TGTGCCAGCAGTGAACGACAGAGCTCCTACAATGAGCAGTTCTTC. The genes are TRBV6-1 and TRBJ2-1; D may be TRBD1 (5 bases). The CDR3 extends over 15 amino acids. Trimming took 2 bases from V and 0 from J, leaving 8 bases between them. The germline V gene encodes CDR1 MNHNS and CDR2 SASEGT.

V usage is TRBV6-1 and J usage is TRBJ1-1; 7 bases are shared with TRBD1. Germline loops: CDR1 MNHNS, CDR2 SASEGT. V dropped 6 bases and J dropped 0; count of bases not matched to a gene: 1. This CDR3 has 13 amino acids. CDR3 nucleotide sequence: TGTGCCAGCAGACAGGGGTTGAACACTGAAGCTTTCTTT. As protein: CASRQGLNTEAFF.

The gene calls are TRBV5-1 and TRBJ1-5; maybe TRBD1 (6 bases). Germline V gene lookup returns CDR1 SGHRS and CDR2 YFSETQ. The V end lost 0 bases, the J end lost 2 bases, and 9 bases lay between the germline ends. The CDR3 length is 15 residues. The CDR3 is CASSLEGGGNQPQHF. The CDR3 DNA is TGCGCCAGCAGCTTGGAGGGGGGGGGCAATCAGCCCCAGCATTTT.

The J gene is TRBJ1-2, the V gene TRBV9; D call uncertain. Trimming took 0 bases from V and 2 from J, leaving 14 bases between them. The germline V gene has CDR1 SGDLS and CDR2 YYNGEE. The CDR3 has 16 amino acids. The CDR3 loop reads CASSVDPGEGNYGYTF. Here the CDR3 DNA reads TGTGCCAGCAGCGTAGATCCCGGAGAGGGAAACTATGGCTACACCTTC.